A selection of T cell receptor beta chains follows, all from one sample in a study of OX40 agonist ivuxolimab in advanced cancers. Profiled with immunoSEQ multiplex PCR; TCRdb holds only in-frame clones, not every one. Seen here are about 66,000 clones, more than 75% observed once, and the top ten hold 0.68%. The specimen was CD4+ or CD8+ T cells sorted from blood, collected in a trial of the OX40 agonist ivuxolimab. The origin of the receptors is an adult with an advanced solid tumor such as melanoma, head and neck, liver or kidney cancer. Both conserved end residues are part of each CDR3. D genes are given only for firm matches. Some rows have no size entry. The others give once, few or many, or a class for an expanded clone.

TRBJ2-3 | TRBD2 | TRBV29-1 | . | TGCAGCGTTGTTGGGGGGGTCCGGGATACGCAGTATTTT | CSVVGGVRDTQYF
TRBJ2-5 | . | TRBV5-4 | . | TGTGCCATCTCCACCGGGACAACAAAAGAGACCCAGTACTTC | CAISTGTTKETQYF
TRBJ2-4 | TRBD1 | TRBV7-9 | . | TGTGCCAGCAGCTTCGGACAGGGGGGGTTTGCCAAAAACATTCAGTACTTC | CASSFGQGGFAKNIQYF
TRBJ2-5 | TRBD2 | TRBV5-1 | few | TGCGCCAGCAGTTCCGGGACTAGCGGGGCCTTCCAAGAGACCCAGTACTTC | CASSSGTSGAFQETQYF
TRBJ1-1 | . | TRBV19 | . | TGTGCCAGTAGTATAGGGGCTGAGAACACTGAAGCTTTCTTT | CASSIGAENTEAFF
TRBJ2-3 | TRBD1 | TRBV7-6 | . | TGTGCCAGCAGCACGGGACAGGGGGGAGATACGCAGTATTTT | CASSTGQGGDTQYF
TRBJ2-2 | . | TRBV2 | few | TGTGCCAGCAGTGACCCTTTTGGGGGGTCTAACACCGGGGAGCTGTTTTTT | CASSDPFGGSNTGELFF
TRBJ1-3 | . | TRBV7-9 | . | TGTGCCAGCAGCTTGTTAGGGTGGAACTCTGGAAACACCATATATTTT | CASSLLGWNSGNTIYF
TRBJ1-2 | TRBD1 | TRBV4-1 | . | TGCGCCAGCAGCCAGGACAGGTCCTATGGCTACACCTTC | CASSQDRSYGYTF
TRBJ2-5 | TRBD1 | TRBV5-1 | . | TGCGCCAGCAGCTTGGTACAGGGGGCCGCGGCGAAAGAGACCCAGTACTTC | CASSLVQGAAAKETQYF
TRBJ1-2 | TRBD1 | TRBV10-1 | . | TGCGCCAGCAGTGAGTCCGAACAGGGGGCGAGAACCTTC | CASSESEQGARTF
TRBJ1-3 | . | TRBV19 | . | TGTGCCAGTAGCCGAGCAGGGCCCACTGGAAACACCATATATTTT | CASSRAGPTGNTIYF
TRBJ2-3 | . | TRBV18 | . | TGTGCCAGCTCACCGGATGACGATACGCAGTATTTT | CASSPDDDTQYF
TRBJ1-1 | TRBD1 | TRBV2 | . | TGTGCCAGCAGTGTACAGGGGGCCGAGACTGAAGCTTTCTTT | CASSVQGAETEAFF
TRBJ2-7 | . | TRBV21-1 | . | TGTGCCAGCAGCAAAGACTCTAGCGCAGGCTCCTACGAGCAGTACTTC | CASSKDSSAGSYEQYF
TRBJ2-1 | TRBD2 | TRBV19 | . | TGTGCCAGTAGTCCGACCAGCGGGGCCTTCTACAATGAGCAGTTCTTC | CASSPTSGAFYNEQFF
TRBJ1-1 | . | TRBV6-6 | . | TGTGCCAGCAGTTACGGGGGGGCATCTAAACCTGAAGCTTTCTTT | CASSYGGASKPEAFF
TRBJ2-4 | TRBD1 | TRBV6-5 | . | TGTGCCAGCAGACCCGACAGGGTGAGCGAAAACATTCAGTACTTC | CASRPDRVSENIQYF
TRBJ1-2 | . | TRBV18 | . | TGTGCCAGCTCACCAGCGGGGGGTTTCTATGGCTACACCTTC | CASSPAGGFYGYTF
TRBJ1-4 | TRBD1 | TRBV29-1 | . | TGCAGCGTTGAAGAGGAACGCGGGACAGGGGATGAAAAACTGTTTTTT | CSVEEERGTGDEKLFF
TRBJ2-3 | . | TRBV14 | . | TGTGCCAGCAGCCAAGTCAGGGGAGATACGCAGTATTTT | CASSQVRGDTQYF
TRBJ1-2 | . | TRBV27 | . | TGTGCCAGCAGTCCTGGACAGTGGACCTATGGCTACACCTTC | CASSPGQWTYGYTF
TRBJ2-3 | TRBD2 | TRBV5-1 | . | TGCGCCAGCAAGCCGGGACTAGCAACAGATACGCAGTATTTT | CASKPGLATDTQYF
TRBJ1-5 | TRBD1 | TRBV18 | . | TGTGCCAGCTCACCAACCGGGACAGGGGTTCCGGATCAGCCCCAGCATTTT | CASSPTGTGVPDQPQHF
TRBJ1-5 | . | TRBV21-1 | . | TGTGCCAGCAGCGAAGGGGATAGCAATCAGCCCCAGCATTTT | CASSEGDSNQPQHF
TRBJ1-5 | TRBD1 | TRBV27 | . | TGTGCCAGCAGGGGGACAGGGAGCAATCAGCCCCAGCATTTT | CASRGTGSNQPQHF
TRBJ1-1 | TRBD1 | TRBV6-5 | few | TGTGCCAGCAGATCCCCCGGGACAGGGAACACTGAAGCTTTCTTT | CASRSPGTGNTEAFF
TRBJ2-2 | TRBD1 | TRBV7-2 | once | TGTGCCAGCAGCTCCCGAAGGGGGCGAGGTCACACCGGGGAGCTGTTTTTT | CASSSRRGRGHTGELFF
TRBJ2-6 | . | TRBV5-1 | . | TGCGCCAGCAGCTTGGACATAACTGGGGCCAACGTCCTGACTTTC | CASSLDITGANVLTF
TRBJ1-1 | . | TRBV10-1 | once | TGCGCCAGCAGTGAGGGGGGCCTCAGGGAAGCTTTCTTT | CASSEGGLREAFF
TRBJ1-1 | . | TRBV6-1 | . | TGTGCCAGCAACGGGGTTGGCACTGAAGCTTTCTTT | CASNGVGTEAFF
TRBJ2-2 | TRBD2 | TRBV7-9 | . | TGTGCCAGCAGTTTAGCGGGGAACACCGGGGAGCTGTTTTTT | CASSLAGNTGELFF
TRBJ1-2 | . | TRBV19 | once | TGTGCCAGTAGTATGAAAACAGGTTCTGTCTACGCCTATGGCTACACCTTC | CASSMKTGSVYAYGYTF
TRBJ2-1 | . | TRBV28 | . | TGTGCCAGCGGTTGGGTGGGTGAGCAGTTCTTC | CASGWVGEQFF
TRBJ1-3 | . | TRBV4-3 | . | TGCGCCAGCAGCCAAGATCCGTCAGGACTTTCCTCTGGAAACACCATATATTTT | CASSQDPSGLSSGNTIYF
TRBJ1-3 | . | TRBV19 | . | TGTGCCAGTAGTCGTTGGCAGGGAGCTGGAAACACCATATATTTT | CASSRWQGAGNTIYF
TRBJ2-7 | . | TRBV5-1 | . | TGCGCCAGCAGCTTGGCCACGGGGAACTCCTACGAGCAGTACTTC | CASSLATGNSYEQYF
TRBJ1-6 | TRBD1 | TRBV19 | . | TGTGCCAGTAGTATGGGACAGGTTGTCTCACCCCTCCACTTT | CASSMGQVVSPLHF
TRBJ2-1 | . | TRBV5-1 | . | TGCGCCAGCAGCTTGGTGGCGGGGCTCCCCTACAATGAGCAGTTCTTC | CASSLVAGLPYNEQFF
TRBJ1-3 | . | TRBV12-5 | . | TGTGCTAGTGGTCAGATCCACCCGTTGAGCTCTGGAAACACCATATATTTT | CASGQIHPLSSGNTIYF
TRBJ1-5 | . | TRBV7-8 | . | TGTGCCAGCAGCCGGGCCCCAGGGAATAGCAATCAGCCCCAGCATTTT | CASSRAPGNSNQPQHF
TRBJ1-4 | . | TRBV27 | . | TGTGCCAGCACATCAGGGAGGGCCCCTAATGAAAAACTGTTTTTT | CASTSGRAPNEKLFF
TRBJ1-1 | . | TRBV6-5 | . | TGTGCCAGCAGTTATTCCGGGACGGACTTTAGGGCAGCTTTCTTT | CASSYSGTDFRAAFF
TRBJ2-5 | . | TRBV7-2 | few | TGTGCCAGCAGCTTAAGCGGGCAAGAGACCCAGTACTTC | CASSLSGQETQYF
TRBJ2-2 | TRBD2 | TRBV6-5 | . | TGTGCCAGCAGTTCCCGGGGGGGCATCGGGGAGCTGTTTTTT | CASSSRGGIGELFF
TRBJ2-3 | . | TRBV5-6 | . | TGTGCCAGCAGCTTGTTGGGTTGGGGGATCACAGATACGCAGTATTTT | CASSLLGWGITDTQYF
TRBJ2-6 | TRBD2 | TRBV4-1 | . | TGCGCCAGCAGCCGTTTAGCGGGGGCGAACTCTGGGGCCAACGTCCTGACTTTC | CASSRLAGANSGANVLTF
TRBJ2-5 | . | TRBV7-2 | . | TGTGCCAGCAGCTTAACAGGGCCGGGGCAAGAGACCCAGTACTTC | CASSLTGPGQETQYF